This T cell receptor (beta chain) was sequenced for a study of CD8 T cells in ankylosing spondylitis. TCRdb called the 5' RACE reads again in MiXCR, with one record for every CDR3 protein. The sample includes 85,000 to 90,000 distinct CDR3 sequences, around 26% of them seen just once. Between the trimmed V and J ends, which lost 3 bases and 9 bases, there was a span of 9 bases. The CDR3 covers 12 residues. The gene calls are TRBV12-3 or TRBV12-4 and TRBJ1-5; D call uncertain. The sample consisted of blood, either unsorted or a sorted T cell fraction (not recorded which). The TCR comes from a male donor with ankylosing spondylitis or in good health (not recorded which). Here the CDR3 DNA reads TGTGCCAGCAGTTTCGGTTTGACGCCCCAGCATTTT. Translating gives CASSFGLTPQHF.